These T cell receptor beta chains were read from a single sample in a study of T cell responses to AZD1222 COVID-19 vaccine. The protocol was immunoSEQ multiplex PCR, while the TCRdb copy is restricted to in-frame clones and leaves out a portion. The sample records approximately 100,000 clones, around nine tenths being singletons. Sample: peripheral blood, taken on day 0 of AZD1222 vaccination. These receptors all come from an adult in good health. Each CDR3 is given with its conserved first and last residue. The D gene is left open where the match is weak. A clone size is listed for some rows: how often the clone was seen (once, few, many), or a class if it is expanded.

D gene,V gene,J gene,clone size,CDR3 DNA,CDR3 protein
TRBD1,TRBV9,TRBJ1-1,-,TGTGCCAGCAGCTCTTGGGACAGGGAGTTGGCCTTT,CASSSWDRELAF
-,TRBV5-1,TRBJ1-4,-,TGCGCCAGCAGCTTTAAGGGACACGAAGAAAAACTGTTTTTT,CASSFKGHEEKLFF
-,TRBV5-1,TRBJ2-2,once,TGCGCCAGCAGCTTCGGTCCCGGGGAGCTGTTTTTT,CASSFGPGELFF
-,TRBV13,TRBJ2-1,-,TGTGCCAGCAGCTCCCAACCCTCCGGTGGTAGCGGAGGGGGGGATGAGCAGTTCTTC,CASSSQPSGGSGGGDEQFF
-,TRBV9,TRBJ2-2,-,TGTGCCAGCAGCGTAGGAGGGTCCTGGAGGCTGTTTTTT,CASSVGGSWRLFF
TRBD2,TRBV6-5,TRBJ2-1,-,TGTGCCAGCAGAAACAGCGGGGCTGCCTACAATGAGCAGTTCTTC,CASRNSGAAYNEQFF
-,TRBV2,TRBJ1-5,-,TGTGCCAGCAGTGACCCAGGGCCGGGGAGCGGACAGCCCCAGCATTTT,CASSDPGPGSGQPQHF
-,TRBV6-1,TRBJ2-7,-,TGTGCCAGCAGTGAGACGAGGGGGCAGTACTTC,CASSETRGQYF
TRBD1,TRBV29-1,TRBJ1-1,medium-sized,TGCAGCATTGCCGGGACAGGGGTTCGAACTGAAGCTTTCTTT,CSIAGTGVRTEAFF
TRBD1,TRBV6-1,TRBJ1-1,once,TGTGCCAGCAGTGAAGCTCCGGGACAGGGACATCCTTTCTTT,CASSEAPGQGHPFF
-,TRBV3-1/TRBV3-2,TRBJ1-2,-,TGTGCCAGCAGCCAAGATCTGGACACTTGGGGCTACACCTTC,CASSQDLDTWGYTF
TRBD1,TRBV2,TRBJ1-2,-,TGTGCCAGCAGTGGGACAGGGTATGGCTACACCTTC,CASSGTGYGYTF
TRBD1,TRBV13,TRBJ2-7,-,TGTGCCAGCAGCTCCTCGACAGGGAATAACGAGCAGTACTTC,CASSSSTGNNEQYF
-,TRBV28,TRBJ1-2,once,TGTGCCAGCAAACCGGGACGGAACTATGGCTACACCTTC,CASKPGRNYGYTF
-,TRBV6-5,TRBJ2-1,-,TGTGCCAGCAGTTACTCCCAGGAGCAGTTCTTC,CASSYSQEQFF
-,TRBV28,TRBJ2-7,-,TGTGCCAGCTCCTCCGGGGGCATCTACGAGCAGTACTTC,CASSSGGIYEQYF
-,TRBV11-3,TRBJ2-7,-,TGTGCCAGCAGCCCAGACGGACTCAGCTCCTACGAGCAGTACTTC,CASSPDGLSSYEQYF
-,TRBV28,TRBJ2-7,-,TGTGCCAGCAGTTTATTACAGGGTGAGCAGTACTTC,CASSLLQGEQYF
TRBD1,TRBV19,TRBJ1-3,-,TGTGCCAGTACCCCCTCCCTAACAGGGGCTCCCGGAAACACCATATATTTT,CASTPSLTGAPGNTIYF
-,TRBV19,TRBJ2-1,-,TGTGCCAGTAGAAACCTAGGGATCGATGAGCAGTTCTTC,CASRNLGIDEQFF
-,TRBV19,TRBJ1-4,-,TGTGCCAGTAGTATGAGAAGGCTTAATGAAAAACTGTTTTTT,CASSMRRLNEKLFF
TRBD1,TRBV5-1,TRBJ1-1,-,TGCGCCAGCAGTCAACAGGGGATGAACACTGAAGCTTTCTTT,CASSQQGMNTEAFF
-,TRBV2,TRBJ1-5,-,TGTGCCAGCAGTGATACAGATCAGCCCCAGCATTTT,CASSDTDQPQHF
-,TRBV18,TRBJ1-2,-,TGTGCCAGCTCATCGGCGGGGGCAAACTATGGCTACACCTTC,CASSSAGANYGYTF
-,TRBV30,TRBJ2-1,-,TGTGCCTGGAGTTTAACAGGAAATGAGCAGTTCTTC,CAWSLTGNEQFF
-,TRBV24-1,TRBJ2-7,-,TGTGCCACCAGTGGGACTACCTACGAGCAGTACTTC,CATSGTTYEQYF
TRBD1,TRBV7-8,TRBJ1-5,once,TGTGCCAGCAGCTTAGACACAGGGGGTGGAGATCAGCCCCAGCATTTT,CASSLDTGGGDQPQHF
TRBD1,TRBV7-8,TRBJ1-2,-,TGTGCCAGCAGCTTGCAATTGCAGGGGGCCGGTGGCTACACCTTC,CASSLQLQGAGGYTF
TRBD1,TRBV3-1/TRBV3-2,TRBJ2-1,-,TGTGCCAGCAGCCCTTCGGGACAGACCAATGAGCAGTTCTTC,CASSPSGQTNEQFF
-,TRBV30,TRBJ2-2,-,TGTGCCTGGAGCCCCCCTTCCACCGGGGAGCTGTTTTTT,CAWSPPSTGELFF
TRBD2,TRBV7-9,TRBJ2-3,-,TGTGCCAGCAGCTTCGGTTCTAGCGGGGGGGCAGTGACGCAGTATTTT,CASSFGSSGGAVTQYF
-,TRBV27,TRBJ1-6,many,TGTGCCAGCAGGTCCTTTCATAATTCACCCCTCCACTTT,CASRSFHNSPLHF
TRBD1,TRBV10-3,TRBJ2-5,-,TGTGCCATCAGCGACAGGGAAGAGACCCAGTACTTC,CAISDREETQYF
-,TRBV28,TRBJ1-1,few,TGTGCCAGCAGTTTTGGGATGAACACTGAAGCTTTCTTT,CASSFGMNTEAFF
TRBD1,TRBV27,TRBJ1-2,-,TGTGCCAGCAGTTCGCCGACAGGGAACTATGGCTACACCTTC,CASSSPTGNYGYTF
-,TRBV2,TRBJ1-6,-,TGTGCCAGCAGTGCCAACGAGGCACCCCTCCACTTT,CASSANEAPLHF
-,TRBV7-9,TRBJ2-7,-,TGTGCCAGCAGCCCTACATACGGGCTTAACGAGCAGTACTTC,CASSPTYGLNEQYF
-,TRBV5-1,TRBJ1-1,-,TGCGCCAGCAGCTTGGTAGCCTCGAACACTGAAGCTTTCTTT,CASSLVASNTEAFF
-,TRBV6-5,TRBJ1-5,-,TGTGCCAGCAGTTATAACATCGGGCAGAGCAATCAGCCCCAGCATTTT,CASSYNIGQSNQPQHF
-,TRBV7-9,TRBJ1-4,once,TGTGCCAGCAGCCGACAGGCAACTAATGAAAAACTGTTTTTT,CASSRQATNEKLFF
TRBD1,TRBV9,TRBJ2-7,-,TGTGCCAGCAGCGTATCTGGGGACAGGGGCATATACGAGCAGTACTTC,CASSVSGDRGIYEQYF
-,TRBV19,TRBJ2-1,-,TGTGCCAGTAGTATCGGGGGAGAGGGAATTGAGCAGTTCTTC,CASSIGGEGIEQFF
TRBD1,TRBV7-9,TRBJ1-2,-,TGTGCCAGCAGGAGACAGGGACTGAAAACTACGTATGGCTACACCTTC,CASRRQGLKTTYGYTF
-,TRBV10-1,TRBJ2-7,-,TGCGCCAGCAGTGAGCCAGGGGCTGAGCAGTACTTC,CASSEPGAEQYF
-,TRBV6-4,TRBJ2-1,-,TGTGCCAGCAGTGACGGACAGTCATACTACAATGAGCAGTTCTTC,CASSDGQSYYNEQFF
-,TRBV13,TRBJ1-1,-,TGTGCCAGCAGCAGTACAGTCAACACTGAAGCTTTCTTT,CASSSTVNTEAFF
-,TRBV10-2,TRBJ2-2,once,TGCGCCAGCAGTACAGGGCCCGGGGAGCTGTTTTTT,CASSTGPGELFF
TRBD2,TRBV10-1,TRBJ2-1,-,TGCGCCAGCAGCCGAGCGGGAGTAGATTACAATGAGCAGTTCTTC,CASSRAGVDYNEQFF
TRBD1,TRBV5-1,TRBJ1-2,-,TGCGCCAGCAGCCCGGGGGGACAGGGTTTAATTGGCTACACCTTC,CASSPGGQGLIGYTF
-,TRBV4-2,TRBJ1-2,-,TGTGCCAGCAGCCAAGATGATTATGGCTACACCTTC,CASSQDDYGYTF
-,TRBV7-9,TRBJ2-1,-,TGTGCCAGCGCTCCTCCACAGGGTCTTGAGCAGTTCTTC,CASAPPQGLEQFF
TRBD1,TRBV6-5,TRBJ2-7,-,TGTGCCACCCTGGTGGGGACAGGGTACGAGCAGTACTTC,CATLVGTGYEQYF
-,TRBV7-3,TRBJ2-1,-,TGTGCCAGCAGCTTTGGGACTGCCAATGAGCAGTTCTTC,CASSFGTANEQFF
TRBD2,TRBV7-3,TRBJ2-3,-,TGTGCCAGCAGCTCTCTTGGGCGGGGGGAGAGAGATACGCAGTATTTT,CASSSLGRGERDTQYF
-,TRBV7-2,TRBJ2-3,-,TGTGCCAGCAGCTTGGCCACAGATACGCAGTATTTT,CASSLATDTQYF
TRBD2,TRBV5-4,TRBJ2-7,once,TGTGCCAGCAGCTTGGGGCACGGCGGGGGGCTCAGCTACGAGCAGTACTTC,CASSLGHGGGLSYEQYF
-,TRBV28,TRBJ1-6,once,TGTGCCAGCAGTTCTACCGGTGGTTCACCCCTCCACTTT,CASSSTGGSPLHF
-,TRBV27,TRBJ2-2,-,TGTGCCAGCAGTTTAAGGACAGCCCCCGGGGAGCTGTTTTTT,CASSLRTAPGELFF
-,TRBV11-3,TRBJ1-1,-,TGTGCCAGCAGCTTACGGAACACTGAAGCTTTCTTT,CASSLRNTEAFF
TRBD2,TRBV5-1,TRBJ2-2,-,TGCGCCAGCAGCCCCCCGGGGGGGACCGGGGAGCTGTTTTTT,CASSPPGGTGELFF